This TCR beta chain was recorded in a study of response to subunit inactivated influenza vaccine. MiXCR, run by TCRdb on the RT-PCR reads, gives a single entry per CDR3 protein. The data contain 500,000 to 750,000 distinct CDR3 sequences, 14% of them singletons. Study-wide results and limits: Researchers suggested that each seasonal influenza vaccination recruits few new T cells.

About this clonotype itself: As yet, its antigen is unknown.

With V trimmed by 5 bases and J by 2 bases, 9 bases remained unmatched. The germline gives CDR1 DFQATT, CDR2 SNEGSKA (reference sequence). The length of the CDR3 is 15 residues. This rearrangement joins TRBV20-1 to TRBJ1-5, with TRBD1 identical over 7 bases. This sequence originates from a man between 45 and 60 years old who received an inactivated influenza vaccine. The specimen was PBMCs from blood, collected 12 days after vaccination. The chain's CDR3 is CSAFSPGTGNQPQHF. In DNA form, the CDR3 reads TGCAGTGCTTTTTCTCCGGGGACAGGCAATCAGCCCCAGCATTTT.